These 17 T cell receptor beta chains were sequenced from one sample in a study of cytotoxic CD8 clonotypes in ibrutinib-treated CLL. Some clones are missing from TCRdb's copy, which holds only in-frame ones; the method was immunoSEQ multiplex PCR. The data contain about 15,000 clones, roughly 68% of them singletons. The source material was PBMCs, sampled before ibrutinib treatment. The receptor source for this set is a human donor with chronic lymphocytic leukemia.

V is TRBV29-1 and J is TRBJ1-1; a weak D match, TRBD1 (5 bases). CDR3 length: 14 amino acids. Germline V gives CDR1 SQVTM, CDR2 ANQGSEA. V gave up 1 base and J gave up 6 bases, with 15 bases separating them. CDR3 DNA sequence: TGCAGCGTTGAAGTTCAGGGAACAAGGTCTGAAGCTTTCTTT. Amino acids: CSVEVQGTRSEAFF.

There are a few counts of this clone. The chain carries TRBV19 and TRBJ1-2; weak D call: TRBD1 (6 bases). The CDR3 extends over 16 amino acids. Trimming took 6 bases from V and 0 from J, leaving 17 bases between them. CDR1 LNHDA and CDR2 SQIVND come from the germline V gene (reference sequence). The CDR3 sequence is CASRPGERQTNYGYTF. CDR3 nucleotides: TGTGCCAGTAGGCCAGGGGAAAGGCAAACTAACTATGGCTACACCTTC.

This clone is labeled medium-sized. This rearrangement joins TRBV7-9 to TRBJ2-1, with D possibly being TRBD1 (5 bases). CDR1 and CDR2 from the germline V gene are SEHNR and FQNEAQ (reference sequence). Deletions cut 3 bases from V and 15 bases from J, with 12 bases between. The CDR3 spans 11 residues. CDR3: CASSFQGYAFF. The CDR3 coding sequence is TGTGCCAGCAGCTTTCAGGGTTATGCGTTCTTC.

This clone was counted between two and nine times. The V call is TRBV28, the J call TRBJ2-5; 10 positions match TRBD1. The germline gives CDR1 MDHEN, CDR2 SYDVKM. V shed 6 bases, J shed 5 bases, and the junction held 0 bases outside the gene matches. This CDR3 has 12 residues. CDR3 in amino acids: CASRGQGETQYF. In nucleotides, the CDR3 is TGTGCCAGCAGGGGACAGGGGGAGACCCAGTACTTC.

The V call is TRBV7-2, the J call TRBJ1-5; D is ambiguous. V was pared by 3 bases and J by 5 bases, with 8 bases between. The CDR3 has 13 residues. The germline gives CDR1 SGHTA, CDR2 FQGNSA. DNA of the CDR3: TGTGCCAGCAGCTTTTTTTGGGATCAGCCCCAGCATTTT. Protein product: CASSFFWDQPQHF.

The chain recombines TRBV6-1 with TRBJ1-6, with TRBD1 matching 8 bases. In germline, CDR1 is MNHNS, CDR2 SASEGT. The V segment lost 7 bases and the J segment 6 bases; nucleotides outside the gene matches: 5. The CDR3 loop spans 14 amino acids. Here the CDR3 DNA reads TGTGCCAGCAAAGGGACAGGAATTAATTCACCCCTCCACTTT. It codes for CASKGTGINSPLHF.

The V call is TRBV7-9, the J call TRBJ2-2; D call uncertain. Trimming took off 1 base at V and 4 bases at J, with 16 bases between the two ends. The CDR3 consists of 17 residues. Germline CDR1 is SEHNR and CDR2 is FQNEAQ (reference sequence). The CDR3 here is CASSLDPSAGGTGELFF. The CDR3 DNA follows: TGTGCCAGCAGCTTAGACCCCTCGGCTGGCGGCACCGGGGAGCTGTTTTTT.

This chain joins TRBV6-1 and TRBJ2-2; 7 bases fit TRBD1. V gave up 6 bases and J gave up 5 bases; unmatched junction bases: 3. Per germline, CDR1 MNHNS and CDR2 SASEGT. The CDR3 is made up of 13 amino acids. CDR3 nucleotide sequence: TGTGCCAGCAGACCGGACAGGACCGGGGAGCTGTTTTTT. It yields the protein CASRPDRTGELFF.

The chain is built from TRBV2 and TRBJ1-5, with 7 nucleotides matching TRBD1. V lost 4 bases and J lost 3; bases outside the gene matches: 3. Germline CDR1 reads SNHLY; CDR2 reads FYNNEI. CDR3 length equals 14 residues. The CDR3 coding sequence is TGTGCCAGCAGTGCCGACAGGGACAATCAGCCCCAGCATTTT. Residues: CASSADRDNQPQHF.

This clone was found once. The chain links TRBV18 to TRBJ2-1; 10 bases agree with TRBD2. Germline V gene sequence: CDR1 KGHSH, CDR2 LQKENI. CDR3 length equals 15 residues. Germline trimming cut 1 base from V and 6 bases from J; bases unmatched to any gene: 3. CDR3 nucleotide sequence: TGTGCCAGCTCACCACGCCTAGCGGGAGTCAATGAGCAGTTCTTC. Protein product: CASSPRLAGVNEQFF.

The chain couples TRBV5-1 to TRBJ2-3; possible D gene TRBD2, 6 bases. Trimming took off 2 bases at V and 3 bases at J, with 7 bases between the two ends. Germline V gene data show CDR1 as SGHRS and CDR2 as YFSETQ. The CDR3 runs 13 residues. CDR3 DNA: TGCGCCAGCAGCTTCGGGGGAACAGATACGCAGTATTTT. Protein product: CASSFGGTDTQYF.

In this sample, this clone turned up a few times. This chain connects TRBV30 to TRBJ2-7, with D perhaps TRBD1 or TRBD2 (5 bases each). From germline, CDR1 is GTSNPN and CDR2 SVGIG (reference sequence). V shed 6 bases and J shed 6 bases, with 24 bases lying between them. This CDR3 spans 15 amino acids. The CDR3 coding sequence is TGTGCCTGTAGTAAACTTCGGGACCAGGCGGGCGAGCAGTACTTC. Translated: CACSKLRDQAGEQYF.

The chain couples TRBV7-7 to TRBJ2-3; 13 bases are a match to TRBD2. The V gene end was trimmed by 5 bases and the J gene end by 3 bases; junction bases not matched to a gene: 5. Germline values: CDR1 SSHAT, CDR2 FNYEAQ (reference sequence). The CDR3 is 16 residues long. The CDR3 reads CASSQGTSGKTDTQYF. The CDR3 DNA sequence: TGTGCCAGCAGCCAAGGGACTAGCGGGAAGACAGATACGCAGTATTTT.

V and J are TRBV5-5 and TRBJ2-7; D might be TRBD2 (6 bases). Trimming took off 4 bases at V and 13 bases at J, with 12 bases between the two ends. The V gene's germline CDR1 is SGHKS and CDR2 YYEKEE (reference sequence). The CDR3 loop spans 10 amino acids. CDR3 coding DNA: TGTGCCAGCAGCCGGGACTCCGTTTACTTC. Protein product: CASSRDSVYF. The full variable domain, rest sourced from reference TRBV5-5 and TRBJ2-7, is DAGVTQSPTHLIKTRGQQVTLRCSPISGHKSVSWYQQVLGQGPQFIFQYYEKEERGRGNFPDRFSARQFPNYSSELNVNALLLGDSALYLCASSRDSVYFGPGTRLTVT.

This clone was seen a single time. This chain joins TRBV7-6 and TRBJ2-1; TRBD1 agrees at 8 bases. This CDR3 has 15 amino acids. The germline gives CDR1 SGHVS, CDR2 FNYEAQ. With 3 bases clipped from V and 8 bases from J, the junction kept 9 bases outside the gene matches. CDR3: CASSLFLDRAHEQFF. For the CDR3, the DNA is TGTGCCAGCAGCTTGTTTCTGGACAGGGCACATGAGCAGTTCTTC.

The chain joins TRBV7-8 to TRBJ1-6, with TRBD1 matching over 9 bases. Germline V CDR1 and CDR2: SGHVS, FQNEAQ. The length of the CDR3 is 15 residues. J was trimmed by 9 bases and V by 5 bases; bases with no gene match: 8. CDR3 region: CASSHLGTGPSPLHF. The DNA for the CDR3 is TGTGCCAGCAGCCATCTAGGGACAGGGCCTTCACCCCTCCACTTT.

The genes are TRBV6-5 and TRBJ1-2; the match to TRBD1 covers 7 bases. Per germline, CDR1 MNHEY and CDR2 SVGAGI. The ends lost 5 bases at V and 5 bases at J; junction bases unmatched: 5. This CDR3 has 13 amino acids. The CDR3: CASSRQGLYGYTF. Here the CDR3 DNA reads TGTGCCAGCAGTCGACAGGGCTTATATGGCTACACCTTC.